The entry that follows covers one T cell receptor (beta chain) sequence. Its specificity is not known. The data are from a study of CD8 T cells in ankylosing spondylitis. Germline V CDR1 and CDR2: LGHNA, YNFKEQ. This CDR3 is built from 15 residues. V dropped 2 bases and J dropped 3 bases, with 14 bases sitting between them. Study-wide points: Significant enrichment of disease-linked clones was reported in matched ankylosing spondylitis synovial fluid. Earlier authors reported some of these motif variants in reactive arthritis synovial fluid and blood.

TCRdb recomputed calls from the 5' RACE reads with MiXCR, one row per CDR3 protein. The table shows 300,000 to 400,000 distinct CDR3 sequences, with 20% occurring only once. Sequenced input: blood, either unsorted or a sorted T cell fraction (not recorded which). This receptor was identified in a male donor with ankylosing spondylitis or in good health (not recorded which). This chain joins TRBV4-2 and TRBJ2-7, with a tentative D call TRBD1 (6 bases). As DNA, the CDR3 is TGTGCCAGCAGCCAAAGAACAGGGCTCCTCTACGAGCAGTACTTC. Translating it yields CASSQRTGLLYEQYF.